The clone carrying this T cell receptor beta chain was counted between two and nine times. Sample-barcoded 5' priming and a J-beta primer mix drove a second PCR of 7 to 11 cycles. TCRdb used MiXCR to reprocess the 5' RACE reads, holding one entry per CDR3 protein. Of roughly 1.7 million distinct CDR3 sequences detected, 30% to 35% appear once; the ten largest clones hold 10% to 12%. The sample is drawn from a study of blood T cells in healthy people across ages. Study at large: Per two T cells, template switching captured roughly one barcoded beta molecule.

What was sequenced was blood. The origin of this receptor is a woman aged 25 to 39 in good health.

In DNA form, the CDR3 reads TGTGCCAGCAGTTACTCTGGACTACAGGGGAGGTGGAGTGGCTACACCTTC. It specifies CASSYSGLQGRWSGYTF. V is TRBV6-5 and J is TRBJ1-2; TRBD1 agrees at 7 bases. The CDR3 has 17 residues. The V segment lost 0 bases and the J segment 7 bases; nucleotides outside the gene matches: 14. Germline CDR1 MNHEY, CDR2 SVGAGI.